The 5 T cell receptor beta chains given below trace back to one sample, sequenced in a study of shared clonotypes between healthy human individuals (dated by TCRdb to about 2020). The library was produced with the immunoSEQ multiplex PCR assay. Entries here come from immuneACCESS through TCRdb and include only in-frame sequences with V and J called. Some clones fail to appear in such tables; in the studies checked, an unresolved V gene covers under half of the shortfall, and the cause of the remainder is unknown. In this sample the table shows a few million clones, just over 90% of which occur a single time. The top ten clonotypes cover approximately 0.4% of the sample. The sequenced sample consisted of naive CD4+ T cells from PBMCs. The cell subset or site label on this specimen signifies: CD45RA+ positively selected. These receptors all come from a young man in good health. Some clones in this sample may be carry-over from other donors' samples.

This CDR3 is CSAPRQGTDTQYF. CDR3 nucleotides: TGCAGCGCCCCCAGACAGGGAACGGATACGCAGTATTTT. The chain links TRBV29-1 to TRBJ2-3; TRBD1 agrees at 7 bases. The length of the CDR3 is 13 residues. CDR1 and CDR2 from the germline V gene are SQVTM and ANQGSEA. The trim removed 7 bases at V and 6 bases at J, leaving 10 bases unmatched.

The V and J genes are TRBV4-3 and TRBJ2-1, with D unclear. This CDR3 is built from 12 residues. V lost 0 bases and J lost 13, with 10 bases in between. Germline CDR1 reads LGHNA; CDR2 reads YSLEER. This CDR3 is CASSQEGIIQFF. In nucleotides, the CDR3 is TGCGCCAGCAGCCAAGAGGGGATTATACAGTTCTTC.

Comment on this clone: The junction differs from germline at one of its ends, possibly a read error. The chain has TRBV30 and TRBJ2-5, with 7 bases matching TRBD2. Germline assignment: CDR1 GTSNPN and CDR2 SVGIG (reference sequence). This CDR3 is 12 amino acids long. The CDR3 DNA reads as TGTGCCTGGAGACGAGCGGGGCAAGCGGGGCACTTC. It codes for CAWRRAGQAGHF.

In its sample, this clone was seen a few times. CDR3 nucleotides: TGTGCCAGTAGTCCCCGGGACCCCTACTATGGCTACACCTTC. Translating gives CASSPRDPYYGYTF. The rearrangement links TRBV19 to TRBJ1-2; D is perhaps TRBD1 (5 bases). The CDR3 sequence is 14 residues long. V lost 5 bases and J 3 bases, leaving 13 bases between the germline ends. CDR1 LNHDA and CDR2 SQIVND come from the germline V gene (reference sequence).

V is TRBV4-1 and J is TRBJ2-3; D possibly corresponds to TRBD1 (5 bases). The V gene lost 0 bases and the J gene lost 6 bases, with 10 bases spanning the gap. CDR3 length: 14 amino acids. The germline gives CDR1 MGHRA, CDR2 YSYEKL. The CDR3 is CASSQDQGADTQYF. The CDR3 bases are TGCGCCAGCAGCCAAGATCAGGGCGCGGATACGCAGTATTTT.